What follows describes a single TCR beta chain. This sample is part of a study of blood T cell repertoires in COVID-19. Study summary: Samples of COVID-19 (acute and convalescent) were obtained from the United States, Italy and Spain. T cells, B-cell-depleted T cells, or PBMCs supplied cDNA or gDNA.

The protocol was immunoSEQ multiplex PCR, while the TCRdb copy is restricted to in-frame clones and leaves out a portion. In the table there are fewer than 250,000 clones, 88% of which are singletons. J lost 6 bases, V lost 5 bases, and 10 bases had no gene match. CDR3 size: 14 residues. Germline loops: CDR1 SGHTA, CDR2 FQGNSA. The source of this sequence is a human donor in a cohort sampled during active COVID-19. The chain uses TRBV7-2 and TRBJ2-7; 7 bases agree with TRBD2. The material sequenced was peripheral blood. The CDR3 bases are TGTGCCAGCAGCGAGGCGGGGGTTCGATCCGAGCAGTACTTC. Amino acids: CASSEAGVRSEQYF. Drawing the rest from reference TRBV7-2 and TRBJ2-7, the complete variable domain is GAGVSQSPSNKVTEKGKDVELRCDPISGHTALYWYRQSLGQGLEFLIYFQGNSAPDKSGLPSDRFSAERTGGSVSTLTIQRTQQEDSAVYLCASSEAGVRSEQYFGPGTRLTVT.